The 20 T cell receptor beta chains in this list originate from one sample, sequenced in a study of shared clonotypes between healthy human individuals. Sequencing used immunoSEQ multiplex PCR; TCRdb keeps in-frame clones, though not all of them. The sample contains 1.4 million or so clones, 97% to 99% of which appear only once. What was sequenced was naive CD4+ T cells sorted from blood. Subset in this sample: CD45RA+ positively selected. The origin of the receptors is a man between 25 and 39 years old in good health.

There are a few counts of this clone. Other DNA sequences of this sample code for an identical CDR3. V is TRBV5-1 and J is TRBJ2-1; 11 positions agree with TRBD2. Per germline, CDR1 SGHRS and CDR2 YFSETQ. CDR3 length: 15 residues. J lost 6 bases, V lost 0 bases, and 2 bases had no gene match. CDR3 sequence (DNA): TGCGCCAGCAGCTTGGATAGCGGGAGGGCCAATGAGCAGTTCTTC. This sequence encodes CASSLDSGRANEQFF.

Points on this clone: Other nucleotide sequences from this sample produce the same CDR3. The chain employs TRBV28 and TRBJ2-7; D may be TRBD2 (5 bases). CDR1 MDHEN and CDR2 SYDVKM come from the germline V gene. The germline V and J ends were trimmed by 3 bases and 2 bases, with 8 bases remaining between them. The CDR3 is 13 amino acids. CDR3 in DNA: TGTGCCAGCAGTTTGCCCGGGGCCTACGAGCAGTACTTC. As protein: CASSLPGAYEQYF.

V gene TRBV4-3 combines with J gene TRBJ2-1, with 8 bases aligning to TRBD1. Germline values: CDR1 LGHNA, CDR2 YSLEER. V lost 1 base, J lost 3 bases, and 2 bases stayed unmatched. The CDR3 sequence is 15 residues long. The CDR3 bases are TGCGCCAGCAGCCAAGGACAGGGGATCTACAATGAGCAGTTCTTC. Encoded protein: CASSQGQGIYNEQFF.

This clone came up once. Other DNA sequences in the sample encode the same CDR3. The chain carries TRBV6-6 and TRBJ1-5; 8 bases match TRBD1. The germline V gene has CDR1 MNHNY and CDR2 SVGAGI (reference sequence). The CDR3 totals 14 residues. The V gene end was trimmed by 6 bases and the J gene end by 1 base; junction bases not matched to a gene: 2. This CDR3 is CASSRQGSNQPQHF. The CDR3 coding sequence is TGTGCCAGCAGCCGACAGGGGAGCAATCAGCCCCAGCATTTT.

This clone was seen only once. The rearrangement joins TRBV10-3 to TRBJ1-1; the D is unclear. This CDR3 spans 14 amino acids. Trimming shortened V by 0 bases and J by 3 bases, and 8 bases separated the two germline ends. Germline V gene lookup returns CDR1 ENHRY and CDR2 SYGVKD. CDR3 in amino acids: CAISESMGYTEAFF. The CDR3 nucleotides read TGTGCCATCAGTGAGTCAATGGGGTACACTGAAGCTTTCTTT.

This chain uses TRBV14 with TRBJ2-7; maybe TRBD1 (5 bases). This CDR3 region has 13 residues. CDR1 and CDR2 (germline): SGHDN, FVKESK. Trimming took off 0 bases at V and 3 bases at J, with 6 bases between the two ends. The CDR3 DNA reads TGTGCCAGCAGCCAAGACCAGGGCTACGAGCAGTACTTC. Amino acids: CASSQDQGYEQYF.

J is TRBJ2-1 and V is TRBV5-4, with 9 bases matching TRBD2. The CDR3 totals 15 residues. Germline V gene data show CDR1 as SGHNT and CDR2 as YYREEE (reference sequence). The trim removed 3 bases at V and 5 bases at J, leaving 6 bases unmatched. DNA of the CDR3: TGTGCCAGCAGCTCAATAGCGGGAGCGGACAATGAGCAGTTCTTC. Translated, it gives CASSSIAGADNEQFF.

The V gene is TRBV5-4, the J gene TRBJ2-3; D call uncertain. V was shortened by 3 bases and J by 0 bases, with 14 bases between the two germline ends. This CDR3 has 16 amino acids. Germline values: CDR1 SGHNT, CDR2 YYREEE (reference sequence). Here the CDR3 DNA reads TGTGCCAGCAGCTCCGGTAAGAGTAGCAGCACAGATACGCAGTATTTT. It codes for CASSSGKSSSTDTQYF.

CDR3 bases: TGTGCCAGCAGCTTGGTGGGGGGACGTGCCGGGGAGCTGTTTTTT. Translated, it gives CASSLVGGRAGELFF. This chain joins TRBV5-4 and TRBJ2-2; perhaps TRBD2 as D (6 bases). CDR3 size: 15 residues. V lost 0 bases and J lost 6, with 12 bases in between. Germline lookup yields CDR1 SGHNT and CDR2 YYREEE (reference sequence). The full variable domain, in which reference TRBV5-4 and TRBJ2-2 provide the parts outside the CDR3, is ETGVTQSPTHLIKTRGQQVTLRCSSQSGHNTVSWYQQALGQGPQFIFQYYREEENGRGNFPPRFSGLQFPNYSSELNVNALELDDSALYLCASSLVGGRAGELFFGEGSRLTVL.

The V and J genes are TRBV2 and TRBJ1-3; no clear D. Germline CDR1 and CDR2: SNHLY and FYNNEI. Trimming cost V 3 bases and J 0 bases, with 15 bases left between them. The CDR3 consists of 17 residues. Here the CDR3 DNA reads TGTGCCAGCAGTGATCGGCACCGACCTTCCTCTGGAAACACCATATATTTT. This gives the protein CASSDRHRPSSGNTIYF.

The chain combines TRBV14 with TRBJ2-3; D unresolved. CDR3 length: 15 residues. V was cut by 1 base and J by 5 bases, with 13 bases left in between. Germline assignment: CDR1 SGHDN and CDR2 FVKESK. CDR3 protein: CASSQVTGLRDTQYF. The CDR3 DNA is TGTGCCAGCAGCCAAGTTACCGGGTTGAGAGATACGCAGTATTTT.

V usage is TRBV18 and J usage is TRBJ1-2, with 11 bases identical to TRBD1. The CDR3 totals 16 residues. Germline V CDR1 and CDR2: KGHSH, LQKENI. The V segment lost 3 bases and the J segment 1 base; nucleotides outside the gene matches: 4. CDR3 coding DNA: TGTGCCAGCTCACCCCCCGGGACAGGGGGTAACTATGGCTACACCTTC. It encodes CASSPPGTGGNYGYTF.

Of note for this clone: This same CDR3 is encoded by further DNA sequences in the sample. The J gene is TRBJ2-7, the V gene TRBV18, with TRBD2 matching 9 bases. After removal of 2 bases from V and 3 bases from J, the junction contained 5 bases not matched to a gene. Germline values: CDR1 KGHSH, CDR2 LQKENI. This CDR3 contains 15 residues. The chain's CDR3 is CASSPAASGNYEQYF. The CDR3 DNA follows: TGTGCCAGCTCACCAGCGGCTAGCGGGAACTACGAGCAGTACTTC.

The gene calls are TRBV18 and TRBJ1-2; the D is unclear. This CDR3 comprises 15 residues. V lost 4 bases to trimming and J lost 3 bases, with 15 bases between them. Germline V lookup: CDR1 KGHSH, CDR2 LQKENI. The CDR3 DNA reads TGTGCCAGCTCACGCCTACAGCAACGACACTATGGCTACACCTTC. This sequence encodes CASSRLQQRHYGYTF.

The count of this clone is one. The CDR3 loop is CASSLFGDLPHEQYF. The CDR3 region has the DNA TGTGCCAGCAGCTTATTCGGGGACCTACCCCACGAGCAGTACTTC. The rearrangement uses TRBV7-9 and TRBJ2-7, with D tentatively TRBD1 or TRBD2 (5 bases each). The length of the CDR3 is 15 residues. From germline, CDR1 is SEHNR and CDR2 FQNEAQ (reference sequence). V was pared by 2 bases and J by 5 bases, with 16 bases between.

Worth noting for this clone: Other DNA sequences within the sample encode an identical CDR3. This chain connects TRBV2 to TRBJ2-1; no reliable D call. V lost 1 base and J 6 bases, leaving 10 bases between the germline ends. The germline V gene encodes CDR1 SNHLY and CDR2 FYNNEI. The CDR3 contains 14 residues. DNA of the CDR3: TGTGCCAGCAGTGAAGTAGGGTTTGGCAATGAGCAGTTCTTC. Protein sequence: CASSEVGFGNEQFF.

The CDR3 region is CASSDLGGELFF. The CDR3 coding sequence is TGTGCCAGCAGTGATTTAGGCGGGGAGCTGTTTTTT. The V call is TRBV25-1, the J call TRBJ2-2; no definite D call. This CDR3 region has 12 residues. Per the germline V gene, CDR1 is MGHDK and CDR2 is SYGVNS. Between the trimmed V and J ends, which lost 3 bases and 7 bases, there was a span of 6 bases.

The count of this clone is one. This chain connects TRBV19 to TRBJ1-2, with 8 bases matching TRBD1. The CDR3 length is 16 residues. Trimming removed 4 bases from V and 2 bases from J; junction bases left unmatched: 9. Germline-derived CDR1 and CDR2 are LNHDA and SQIVND (reference sequence). The CDR3 sequence: CASSTLTDRGNYGYTF. The CDR3 bases are TGTGCCAGTAGTACACTCACCGACAGGGGAAACTATGGCTACACCTTC.

The genes are TRBV7-2 and TRBJ2-7, with 11 bases identical to TRBD2. Germline CDR1 SGHTA, CDR2 FQGNSA. The V segment lost 5 bases and the J segment 6 bases; nucleotides outside the gene matches: 9. CDR3 length: 15 amino acids. Here the CDR3 DNA reads TGTGCCAGCAGCCCACGGTTAGCGGGAGGGAGCGAGCAGTACTTC. Translation gives CASSPRLAGGSEQYF.

The rearrangement uses TRBV11-2 and TRBJ2-2; no reliable D call. The CDR3 spans 12 residues. The V gene's germline CDR1 is SGHAT and CDR2 FQNNGV. The V gene lost 3 bases and the J gene lost 3 bases, with 2 bases spanning the gap. The CDR3 spells CASSFDTGELFF. CDR3 coding DNA: TGTGCCAGCAGCTTTGACACCGGGGAGCTGTTTTTT. Looking up the rest from reference TRBV11-2 and TRBJ2-2 gives the full variable domain: EAGVAQSPRYKIIEKRQSVAFWCNPISGHATLYWYQQILGQGPKLLIQFQNNGVVDDSQLPKDRFSAERLKGVDSTLKIQPAKLEDSAVYLCASSFDTGELFFGEGSRLTVL.